The 30 T cell receptor beta chains listed next were all sequenced from one sample in a study of T-cell reconstitution after alpha-beta-depleted transplantation in children. Unique molecular identifiers tagged the TCRbeta library. One entry per CDR3 protein, called by TCRdb with MiXCR from the PCR reads. The sample has hundreds of thousands of distinct CDR3 sequences; roughly 15% are singletons. This specimen consisted of PBMCs from the stem cell graft donor, obtained from the stem cell graft. The receptors were gathered from a human donor who donated a stem cell graft to a child with acute myeloid leukemia.

This clonotype was observed a few times. The chain uses TRBV25-1 and TRBJ2-7; TRBD1 aligns across 7 bases. Trimming took 6 bases from V and 2 from J; bases not matched to a gene: 7. From germline, CDR1 is MGHDK and CDR2 SYGVNS. This CDR3 contains 14 residues. The CDR3 sequence is CASRSTGVPYEQYF. Here the CDR3 DNA reads TGTGCCAGCAGGTCAACAGGGGTACCCTACGAGCAGTACTTC.

This chain joins TRBV9 and TRBJ1-1; D not certain. CDR3 length equals 15 residues. Trimming left V 3 bases short and J 1 base short, with 13 bases between. Germline V lookup: CDR1 SGDLS, CDR2 YYNGEE. The CDR3 bases are TGTGCCAGCAGCGCCCCGGAGGGCCCGAACACTGAAGCTTTCTTT. Translating gives CASSAPEGPNTEAFF.

The V and J genes are TRBV21-1 and TRBJ1-6. TRBV21-1 represents a pseudogene. This CDR3 has 17 amino acids. The CDR3 DNA reads as TGTGCCAGCAGAAAATTTCGGGCAGATCCCTATAATTCACCCCTCCACTTT. It yields the protein CASRKFRADPYNSPLHF.

This clonotype was picked up many times. The chain carries TRBV6-5 and TRBJ2-1, with D tentatively TRBD2 (5 bases). The length of the CDR3 is 15 residues. Germline CDR1 reads MNHEY; CDR2 reads SVGAGI. V lost 5 bases to trimming and J lost 0 bases, with 11 bases between them. The CDR3 DNA reads TGTGCCAGCAGTACTAGACTCAGCTCCTACAATGAGCAGTTCTTC. It is translated as CASSTRLSSYNEQFF.

The chain recombines TRBV11-1 with TRBJ2-1; 11 bases align to TRBD2. This CDR3 has 16 amino acids. Per germline, CDR1 SGHAT and CDR2 FQDESV (reference sequence). Trimming took 5 bases from V and 4 from J; bases not matched to a gene: 7. CDR3 protein: CASSPSSGGGYNEQFF. The CDR3 DNA reads TGTGCCAGCAGCCCGAGTAGCGGGGGGGGTTACAATGAGCAGTTCTTC.

This chain connects TRBV7-9 to TRBJ1-2; D is unclear. CDR1 is SEHNR and CDR2 is FQNEAQ in the germline V gene (reference sequence). The V gene lost 5 bases and the J gene lost 4 bases, with 8 bases spanning the gap. The CDR3 is 12 residues long. The CDR3 sequence is CASSRWGYGYTF. CDR3 coding DNA: TGTGCCAGCAGCCGCTGGGGCTATGGCTACACCTTC.

This clonotype was counted at least ten times. The chain's CDR3 is CSASNSRITDTQYF. The CDR3 nucleotides read TGCAGTGCTTCCAATTCCCGTATCACAGATACGCAGTATTTT. The V call is TRBV20-1, the J call TRBJ2-3; D gene unclear. Germline CDR1 reads DFQATT; CDR2 reads SNEGSKA (reference sequence). The CDR3 spans 14 residues. V was clipped by 5 bases and J by 2 bases, with 14 bases between them.

The CDR3 spells CSAPTGTSGTYEQYF. DNA of the CDR3: TGCAGTGCGCCAACCGGGACTAGCGGAACCTACGAGCAGTACTTC. J is TRBJ2-7 and V is TRBV20-1; the match to TRBD2 covers 11 bases. The CDR3 length is 15 residues. Germline CDR1 reads DFQATT; CDR2 reads SNEGSKA (reference sequence). V was pared by 6 bases and J by 2 bases, with 9 bases of the junction left unmatched.

CDR3 loop: CSVEDILAGANVLTF. The CDR3 nucleotides read TGCAGCGTTGAAGATATATTAGCCGGGGCCAACGTCCTGACTTTC. The gene calls are TRBV29-1 and TRBJ2-6, with no clear D. V lost 0 bases and J 4 bases, leaving 10 bases between the germline ends. CDR1 and CDR2 from the germline V gene are SQVTM and ANQGSEA. This CDR3 is built from 15 residues.

In this sample, this clonotype turned up many times. The chain links TRBV20-1 to TRBJ1-6; D call uncertain. Germline CDR1 DFQATT, CDR2 SNEGSKA (reference sequence). Trimming shortened V by 2 bases and J by 2 bases, and 10 bases separated the two germline ends. The CDR3 totals 15 residues. The DNA of the CDR3 is TGCAGTGCTAGAAAGGATGGTACCTATAATTCACCCCTCCACTTT. It encodes CSARKDGTYNSPLHF.

Many counts were recorded for this clonotype. The genes are TRBV29-1 and TRBJ2-2; tentatively, D is TRBD1 (5 bases). The germline CDR1 and CDR2 sequences are SQVTM and ANQGSEA. With 4 bases removed from V and 0 bases from J, the gap between germline ends came to 9 bases. CDR3 size: 14 residues. CDR3 DNA sequence: TGCAGCGTTGGGGGCCGAACGAACACCGGGGAGCTGTTTTTT. It yields the protein CSVGGRTNTGELFF.

As for this clonotype: One end of the junction is discordant with germline, which a read error may explain. J is TRBJ1-2 and V is TRBV7-9; D is uncertain. This CDR3 has 15 amino acids. Germline V gene data show CDR1 as SEHNR and CDR2 as FQNEAQ (reference sequence). CDR3 sequence (DNA): TGTGCCAGCAGCAACATTGGCGACCTTAACTATGGCTACGCCTTC. It specifies CASSNIGDLNYGYAF.

Remarks on this clonotype: Its ends do not fully match the called genes, so a read error is possible. V is TRBV5-1 and J is TRBJ2-5; weak D call: TRBD1 (8 bases). Germline loops: CDR1 SGHRS, CDR2 YFSETQ. This CDR3 is built from 16 residues. The CDR3 DNA sequence: TGCGCCAGCAGCTTGGACAGGGGGGGCAACCATGAGACCCAGTACTTC. Translated: CASSLDRGGNHETQYF. The whole variable domain, remainder taken from reference TRBV5-1 and TRBJ2-5, is KAGVTQTPRYLIKTRGQQVTLSCSPISGHRSVSWYQQTPGQGLQFLFEYFSETQRNKGNFPGRFSGRQFSNSRSEMNVSTLELGDSALYLCASSLDRGGNHETQYFGPGTRLLVL.

This clonotype appeared many times. J is TRBJ2-5 and V is TRBV12-3 or TRBV12-4; TRBD1 matches 10 bases. V trimming: 6 bases; J trimming: 4 bases; junction bases outside the gene matches: 8. CDR3 size: 15 residues. CDR3 sequence (DNA): TGTGCCAGCAGGGAACTGGACAGGGGGGGAGAGACCCAGTACTTC. This sequence encodes CASRELDRGGETQYF.

This clonotype was seen repeatedly, ten times or more. The CDR3 here is CASSYTDRPQAFF. The DNA of the CDR3 is TGTGCCAGCAGTTACACTGACAGGCCTCAAGCTTTCTTT. The chain is built from TRBV6-6 and TRBJ1-1; maybe TRBD1 (6 bases). The CDR3 is 13 residues long. Trimming left V 2 bases short and J 9 bases short, with 13 bases between. Looked up from germline, CDR1 is MNHNY and CDR2 is SVGAGI (reference sequence).

In this sample, this clonotype turned up many times. The chain couples TRBV20-1 to TRBJ1-2; D is unclear. The germline V gene has CDR1 DFQATT and CDR2 SNEGSKA (reference sequence). CDR3 length: 15 amino acids. The germline V and J ends were trimmed by 5 bases and 3 bases, with 19 bases remaining between them. CDR3 region: CSASDLGSTYYGYTF. The CDR3 DNA reads TGCAGTGCTTCCGATCTGGGATCAACCTACTATGGCTACACCTTC.

In its sample, this clonotype was seen a few times. The chain couples TRBV5-1 to TRBJ2-7, with a tentative D call TRBD2 (5 bases). CDR3 length equals 11 residues. Germline CDR1 is SGHRS and CDR2 is YFSETQ. V lost 10 bases and J 1 base, leaving 9 bases between the germline ends. This CDR3 reads CALPGSYEQYF. The CDR3 coding sequence is TGCGCCCTACCGGGATCCTACGAGCAGTACTTC.

This clonotype was seen at least ten times. The chain links TRBV6-1 to TRBJ2-1, with unresolved D. The CDR3 is 16 residues long. V lost 4 bases, J lost 0 bases, and 13 bases lay in between. CDR1 is MNHNS and CDR2 is SASEGT in the germline V gene. The CDR3 nucleotides are TGTGCCAGCAGTGTTTTCGACTGGAGCTCCTACAATGAGCAGTTCTTC. Protein product: CASSVFDWSSYNEQFF.

This clonotype was seen at least ten times. The V and J genes are TRBV12-3 or TRBV12-4 and TRBJ2-5; D is ambiguous. The CDR3 runs 12 residues. V lost 7 bases, J lost 3 bases, and 9 bases lay in between. As DNA, the CDR3 is TGTGCCAGCAAAGGGTCCAAAGAGACCCAGTACTTC. Its translation: CASKGSKETQYF.

This clonotype was recorded at least ten times. The rearrangement uses TRBV29-1 and TRBJ2-6; no clear D gene. Trimming shortened V by 5 bases and J by 0 bases, and 5 bases separated the two germline ends. Germline V lookup: CDR1 SQVTM, CDR2 ANQGSEA. The CDR3 totals 13 residues. CDR3 sequence: CSVQDSGANVLTF. The CDR3 DNA reads TGCAGCGTTCAGGACTCTGGGGCCAACGTCCTGACTTTC.

The chain joins TRBV5-5 to TRBJ1-5; TRBD1 aligns across 7 bases. The junction had 8 bases not matched to a gene; V was cut back by 2 bases and J by 9 bases. CDR1 is SGHKS, CDR2 YYEKEE, per germline (reference sequence). The CDR3 is 14 residues long. CDR3 protein: CASSFQGEGRPQHF. The CDR3 DNA sequence: TGTGCCAGCAGCTTTCAGGGGGAGGGGCGGCCCCAGCATTTT.

This sequence joins TRBV7-9 and TRBJ1-1; D not certain. CDR3 length equals 14 residues. Germline CDR1 and CDR2: SEHNR and FQNEAQ (reference sequence). With 1 base removed from V and 1 base from J, the gap between germline ends came to 7 bases. The CDR3 spells CASSLEVWNTEAFF. The CDR3 DNA reads TGTGCCAGCAGCTTAGAAGTGTGGAACACTGAAGCTTTCTTT.

This clonotype appeared a few times. The chain recombines TRBV14 with TRBJ2-7; no definite D call. The CDR3 sequence is 13 residues long. The germline gives CDR1 SGHDN, CDR2 FVKESK. V lost 2 bases to trimming and J lost 3 bases, with 8 bases between them. The CDR3 here is CASSQTRSYEQYF. For the CDR3, the DNA is TGTGCCAGCAGCCAAACCCGGAGCTACGAGCAGTACTTC.

The CDR3 coding sequence is TGTGCCAGCAGTGCCTGGACTAGCGGTTCCCACAATGAGCAGTTCTTC. As protein: CASSAWTSGSHNEQFF. The gene calls are TRBV27 and TRBJ2-1; 10 nucleotides align to TRBD2. The CDR3 contains 16 residues. Germline CDR1 reads MNHEY; CDR2 reads SMNVEV (reference sequence). The V and J ends lost 5 bases and 5 bases, in that order; junction bases with no gene match: 9.

The table lists this clonotype with a few counts. The V gene is TRBV20-1, the J gene TRBJ1-2; D is uncertain. The germline CDR1 and CDR2 sequences are DFQATT and SNEGSKA (reference sequence). The CDR3 has 18 residues. Trimming pared 0 bases from V and 4 bases from J, leaving 24 bases between. CDR3 bases: TGCAGTGCTAGAGATCGCCCCACGGATAGAGGGAAAGTCTATGGCTACACCTTC. Its translation: CSARDRPTDRGKVYGYTF.

At least ten counts were recorded for this clonotype. The V call is TRBV5-1, the J call TRBJ1-5; D not certain. The V end lost 5 bases, the J end lost 0 bases, and 6 bases lay between the germline ends. Germline CDR1 SGHRS, CDR2 YFSETQ. The length of the CDR3 is 13 residues. Here the CDR3 reads CASRADSNQPQHF. DNA for the CDR3: TGCGCCAGCAGAGCGGATAGCAATCAGCCCCAGCATTTT.

This clonotype was observed a few times. The V and J genes are TRBV5-1 and TRBJ1-1, with no clear D. The V and J ends lost 0 bases and 4 bases respectively, with 13 bases between them. The germline V gene encodes CDR1 SGHRS and CDR2 YFSETQ. This CDR3 is 15 amino acids long. The chain's CDR3 is CASSLAAGSGTEAFF. The CDR3 DNA follows: TGCGCCAGCAGCTTGGCTGCGGGGTCGGGCACTGAAGCTTTCTTT.

This clonotype was seen a few times. One junction end disagrees with the germline gene, perhaps due to a read error. This chain uses TRBV20-1 with TRBJ2-1; D might be TRBD2 (6 bases). Germline CDR1 is DFQATT and CDR2 is SNEGSKA (reference sequence). The CDR3 is 16 amino acids. The DNA for the CDR3 is TGCTGTGCTGAATATTGGGGGGTGACAGTCACCAATGAGCAGTTCTTC. Amino acid sequence: CCAEYWGVTVTNEQFF.

This clonotype was detected a few times. In DNA, the CDR3 is TGTGCCAGCAGTACCACAGAAAAGAACACTGAAGCTTTCTTT. Encoded protein: CASSTTEKNTEAFF. The chain uses TRBV12-3 or TRBV12-4 and TRBJ1-1; no definite D call. The CDR3 loop spans 14 amino acids. The V end was cut by 5 bases, the J end by 1 base, with 11 bases between.

This clonotype was observed at least ten times. The rearrangement joins TRBV29-1 to TRBJ2-3; TRBD2 matches 8 bases. V shed 7 bases, J shed 2 bases, and the junction held 11 bases outside the gene matches. Germline lookup yields CDR1 SQVTM and CDR2 ANQGSEA. The CDR3 consists of 15 residues. CDR3 DNA: TGCAGCGCTAAAAGATTTAGCGGGGTCACAGATACGCAGTATTTT. Protein: CSAKRFSGVTDTQYF.